Below, 10 T cell receptor beta chains from the same sample are listed, as sequenced in a study of shared clonotypes between healthy human individuals. The data were produced by immunoSEQ multiplex PCR, yet TCRdb's version contains in-frame clones alone and is incomplete. The table records 2 million to 2.5 million clones, more than 90% of them present only once. Sequences were obtained from naive CD4+ T cells sorted from blood. Subset here: CD45RA+ positively selected. These receptors came from a man between 18 and 29 years old in good health.

Comments on this clone: This CDR3 is also generated by other DNA sequences in the sample. CDR3 DNA: TGTGCCAGCAGGAGACAGGGCGGGTACGAGCAGTACTTC. Encoded protein: CASRRQGGYEQYF. The V gene is TRBV6-5, the J gene TRBJ2-7; 7 nucleotides line up with TRBD1. V shed 6 bases, J shed 4 bases, and the junction held 6 bases outside the gene matches. The CDR3 totals 13 residues. Per germline, CDR1 MNHEY and CDR2 SVGAGI.

The rearrangement links TRBV7-2 to TRBJ1-6, with TRBD1 identical over 8 bases. J was trimmed by 9 bases and V by 1 base; bases with no gene match: 5. The CDR3 contains 15 residues. In germline, CDR1 is SGHTA, CDR2 FQGNSA. The CDR3 loop is CASSLVQGVGSPLHF. CDR3 DNA: TGTGCCAGCAGCTTAGTACAGGGGGTTGGTTCACCCCTCCACTTT.

The rearrangement links TRBV30 to TRBJ1-2; 9 bases are a match to TRBD1. CDR1 GTSNPN and CDR2 SVGIG come from the germline V gene (reference sequence). The V gene end was trimmed by 1 base and the J gene end by 4 bases; junction bases not matched to a gene: 4. CDR3 size: 14 residues. The CDR3 DNA sequence: TGTGCCTGGAGTGGGGACAGGGTATTCTATGGCTACACCTTC. Translation gives CAWSGDRVFYGYTF.

A note on this clone: At the DNA level, this CDR3 is encoded by other sequences in the same sample as well. The chain employs TRBV11-3 and TRBJ2-5; D remains ambiguous. The CDR3 runs 13 residues. V was clipped by 1 base and J by 5 bases, with 8 bases between them. The germline V gene encodes CDR1 SGHNT and CDR2 YENEEA. CDR3 residues: CASSLGLGETQYF. The CDR3, as DNA: TGTGCCAGCAGCTTAGGTCTCGGGGAGACCCAGTACTTC.

The chain uses TRBV11-2 and TRBJ2-5, with D perhaps assigned TRBD1 or TRBD2 (5 bases each). V was clipped by 0 bases and J by 2 bases, with 13 bases between them. Germline lookup yields CDR1 SGHAT and CDR2 FQNNGV. The length of the CDR3 is 16 residues. CDR3 sequence (DNA): TGTGCCAGCAGCTTAGATCTGGGACCGACACAAGAGACCCAGTACTTC. It encodes CASSLDLGPTQETQYF.

The chain combines TRBV18 with TRBJ2-4, with TRBD1 matching 7 bases. CDR1 and CDR2 (germline): KGHSH, LQKENI. The ends lost 6 bases at V and 6 bases at J; junction bases unmatched: 8. The CDR3 consists of 14 residues. Written as DNA, the CDR3 is TGTGCCAGCTCCTTAGTAGGGGACAGAAACATTCAGTACTTC. As protein: CASSLVGDRNIQYF. The full variable domain, rest sourced from reference TRBV18 and TRBJ2-4, is NAGVMQNPRHLVRRRGQEARLRCSPMKGHSHVYWYRQLPEEGLKFMVYLQKENIIDESGMPKERFSAEFPKEGPSILRIQQVVRGDSAAYFCASSLVGDRNIQYFGAGTRLSVL.

V is TRBV2 and J is TRBJ1-2; D uncertain. The CDR3 is 11 residues long. Germline CDR1 SNHLY, CDR2 FYNNEI. Trimming shortened V by 9 bases and J by 7 bases, and 12 bases separated the two germline ends. CDR3 amino acids: CASWELGGYTF. The CDR3 bases are TGTGCCAGTTGGGAGTTAGGTGGCTACACCTTC.

This chain connects TRBV19 to TRBJ1-4; TRBD1 agrees at 9 bases. J lost 4 bases, V lost 6 bases, and 6 bases had no gene match. The CDR3 spans 15 residues. CDR1 is LNHDA and CDR2 is SQIVND in the germline V gene (reference sequence). This chain's CDR3 is CASRMGQGNNEKLFF. The CDR3 nucleotides read TGTGCCAGTAGAATGGGACAGGGCAATAATGAAAAACTGTTTTTT. The full variable domain, rest sourced from reference TRBV19 and TRBJ1-4, is DGGITQSPKYLFRKEGQNVTLSCEQNLNHDAMYWYRQDPGQGLRLIYYSQIVNDFQKGDIAEGYSVSREKKESFPLTVTSAQKNPTAFYLCASRMGQGNNEKLFFGSGTQLSVL.

This clone was seen a single time. This CDR3 is CASSYSVTTGYTF. CDR3 in DNA: TGTGCCAGCAGTTACTCTGTCACTACCGGCTACACCTTC. V usage is TRBV6-5 and J usage is TRBJ1-2; D is unclear. Trimming removed 0 bases from V and 8 bases from J, with 10 bases in between. From germline, CDR1 is MNHEY and CDR2 SVGAGI. CDR3 length equals 13 residues.

The table lists this clone with a count of one. The chain carries TRBV6-1 and TRBJ2-7; tentative D call: TRBD2 (7 bases). V lost 4 bases and J lost 5, with 15 bases in between. This CDR3 comprises 14 residues. CDR1 and CDR2 (germline): MNHNS, SASEGT. The CDR3 region is CASSVGGASNEQYF. In nucleotides, the CDR3 is TGTGCCAGCAGTGTTGGGGGGGCTTCCAACGAGCAGTACTTC.